The subject of this entry is one TCR beta chain. A much larger clone lies one base from this, so it may be a read error. Without the conserved terminal phenylalanine or tryptophan, this CDR3 likely stems from a read error. This record comes from a study of response to subunit inactivated influenza vaccine. A single record per CDR3 protein comes from TCRdb applying MiXCR to the RT-PCR reads. The top ten clones hold 1.5% to 2% of a sample with about 520,000 distinct CDR3 sequences, about 25% of them seen once. This CDR3 is built from 16 residues. The germline V and J ends were trimmed by 3 bases and 6 bases, with 18 bases remaining between them.

The chain carries TRBV12-3 or TRBV12-4 and TRBJ2-1; D is unclear. The sequenced sample was CD4+ T cells sorted from PBMCs, obtained more than 4 days after vaccination. The sequence was obtained from a man between 45 and 60 years old who received an inactivated influenza vaccine. Here the CDR3 DNA reads TGTGCCAGCAGTTTGGGTTCCGGCGCAGTTGGCAATGAGCAGTTCTAC. Its translation is CASSLGSGAVGNEQFY.